One sample yielded the 8 T cell receptor beta chains listed below, sequenced in a study of T cells after yellow fever vaccination. One entry per CDR3 protein results from TCRdb running MiXCR on the 5' RACE reads. The sample has around 350,000 distinct CDR3 sequences; around 6.5% are singletons. The sequencing here drew on PBMCs, taken 5 days after the yellow fever booster vaccination. The receptors derive from a young man who received the YFV17D yellow fever vaccine.

This clonotype was seen more than once but under ten times. Here the CDR3 reads CASSPPRVSGRATDTQYF. CDR3 nucleotide sequence: TGTGCCAGCAGCCCCCCCCGGGTGAGCGGGAGGGCCACAGATACGCAGTATTTT. The chain recombines TRBV7-3 with TRBJ2-3; 10 bases match TRBD2. Trimming cost V 5 bases and J 2 bases; bases outside gene matches: 13. This CDR3 region has 18 residues. Germline CDR1 reads SGHTA; CDR2 reads FQGTGA.

This clonotype came up a few times. The rearrangement uses TRBV7-2 and TRBJ2-7; D is perhaps TRBD2 (5 bases). The CDR3 contains 14 residues. Between the trimmed V and J ends, which lost 2 bases and 3 bases, there was a span of 11 bases. CDR1 is SGHTA and CDR2 is FQGNSA in the germline V gene. CDR3 protein: CASSLKSGIYEQYF. In nucleotides, the CDR3 is TGTGCCAGCAGCTTAAAGTCGGGGATCTACGAGCAGTACTTC.

This clonotype was detected ten times or more. V gene TRBV5-1 combines with J gene TRBJ2-3; D uncertain. Germline V lookup: CDR1 SGHRS, CDR2 YFSETQ. The V end lost 1 base, the J end lost 2 bases, and 2 bases lay between the germline ends. The CDR3 runs 12 residues. CDR3 amino acids: CASSLPTDTQYF. As DNA, the CDR3 is TGCGCCAGCAGCTTGCCCACAGATACGCAGTATTTT. The full variable domain, rest sourced from reference TRBV5-1 and TRBJ2-3, is KAGVTQTPRYLIKTRGQQVTLSCSPISGHRSVSWYQQTPGQGLQFLFEYFSETQRNKGNFPGRFSGRQFSNSRSEMNVSTLELGDSALYLCASSLPTDTQYFGPGTRLTVL.

This clonotype was seen at least ten times. The rearrangement joins TRBV10-1 to TRBJ2-2; TRBD1 matches at 7 bases. The V and J ends lost 8 bases and 8 bases, in that order; junction bases with no gene match: 11. The germline V gene has CDR1 WNHNN and CDR2 SYGVQD (reference sequence). This CDR3 spans 14 amino acids. The CDR3 DNA reads TGCGCCAGCTCCCACGGGACAGAGTCTGGGGAGCTGTTTTTT. Its translation: CASSHGTESGELFF.

This clonotype was found many times. The CDR3, as DNA: TGCAGCGTTGAGACGGTTTTGAAGCAGTACTTC. Translated: CSVETVLKQYF. J is TRBJ2-7 and V is TRBV29-1, with unresolved D. Germline V gene sequence: CDR1 SQVTM, CDR2 ANQGSEA. CDR3 length equals 11 residues. Trimming took 3 bases from V and 8 from J, leaving 11 bases between them.

The sample holds many counts of this clonotype. The rearrangement joins TRBV19 to TRBJ1-2, with D possibly matching TRBD1 (5 bases). The CDR3 consists of 13 residues. Trimming cost V 4 bases and J 4 bases, with 10 bases left between them. Germline CDR1 reads LNHDA; CDR2 reads SQIVND (reference sequence). The CDR3 DNA reads as TGTGCCAGTAGTAACGACAGACTCTATGGCTACACCTTC. Its protein is CASSNDRLYGYTF.

There are a few counts of this clonotype. The chain employs TRBV23-1 and TRBJ1-5; unclear D gene. TRBV23-1 belongs to the ORF category, with a function that is uncertain. V lost 4 bases to trimming and J lost 3 bases, with 10 bases between them. CDR3 length equals 14 residues. CDR3 nucleotide sequence: TGCGCCAGCAGTCCTGGACGGACCAATCAGCCCCAGCATTTT. Amino acid sequence: CASSPGRTNQPQHF.

This clonotype was counted only a few times. The chain couples TRBV4-3 to TRBJ1-2; 10 nucleotides align to TRBD1. CDR3 length: 13 amino acids. Germline CDR1 is LGHNA and CDR2 is YSLEER. The J segment lost 7 bases and the V segment lost 4 bases, leaving 3 bases of the junction unmatched. The CDR3 DNA reads TGCGCCAGCAGCCCCCGGGACAGGGGTGGCTACACCTTC. Protein product: CASSPRDRGGYTF.